This T cell receptor beta chain was obtained from a study of blood T cell repertoires in COVID-19. Study at large: Collection of acute and convalescent COVID-19 samples took place in the United States, Italy and Spain. PBMCs, B-cell-depleted T cells, or T cells provided the cDNA or gDNA that made up the material.

Original analysis: Using reference gene primer amplification, nucleated cell counts were estimated. The method was immunoSEQ multiplex PCR; TCRdb's version includes in-frame clones alone and lacks a portion of them. For V, J and clone size, that table is used; D and trimming come from the DNA. Here the sample spans nearly 350,000 clones, about 93% being singletons. V lost 3 bases to trimming and J lost 4 bases; unmatched junction nucleotides: 5. Germline values: CDR1 MGHRA, CDR2 YSYEKL. There are 14 residues in the CDR3. J is TRBJ1-1 and V is TRBV4-1; TRBD1 aligns across 7 bases. This sequence was found in a woman aged 18-29 years who had recovered from COVID-19. Sequencing was done on a sample of peripheral blood. In DNA, the CDR3 is TGCGCCAGCAGCCACCCTCCAGGGGGCACTGAAGCTTTCTTT. This encodes CASSHPPGGTEAFF.